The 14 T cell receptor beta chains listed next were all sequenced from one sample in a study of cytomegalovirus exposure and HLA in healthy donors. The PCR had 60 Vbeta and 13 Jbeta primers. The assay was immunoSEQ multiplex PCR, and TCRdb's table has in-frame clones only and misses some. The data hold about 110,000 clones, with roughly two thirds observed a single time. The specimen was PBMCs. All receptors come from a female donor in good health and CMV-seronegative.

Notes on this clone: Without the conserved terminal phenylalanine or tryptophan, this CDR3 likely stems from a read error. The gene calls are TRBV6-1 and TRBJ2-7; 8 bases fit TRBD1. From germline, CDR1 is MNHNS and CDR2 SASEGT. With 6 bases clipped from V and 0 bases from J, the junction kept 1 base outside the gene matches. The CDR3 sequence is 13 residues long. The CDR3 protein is CASRDRGSYEQYL. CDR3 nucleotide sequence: TGTGCCAGCAGAGACAGGGGCTCCTACGAGCAGTACCTC.

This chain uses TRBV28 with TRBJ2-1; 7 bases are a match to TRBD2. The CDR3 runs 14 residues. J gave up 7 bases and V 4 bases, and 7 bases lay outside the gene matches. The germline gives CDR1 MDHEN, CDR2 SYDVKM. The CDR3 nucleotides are TGTGCCAGCAGTTGGGGCGGGAGTAAGAATGAGCAGTTCTTC. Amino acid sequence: CASSWGGSKNEQFF.

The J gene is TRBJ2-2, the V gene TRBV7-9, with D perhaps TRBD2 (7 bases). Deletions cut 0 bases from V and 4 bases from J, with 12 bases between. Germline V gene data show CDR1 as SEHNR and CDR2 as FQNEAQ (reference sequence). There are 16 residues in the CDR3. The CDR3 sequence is CASSLATGGSTGELFF. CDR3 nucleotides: TGTGCCAGCAGCTTAGCGACGGGGGGCTCCACCGGGGAGCTGTTTTTT.

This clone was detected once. Here the CDR3 DNA reads TGTGCCTGGAACGGACTAGCGGGAGTGAGCGGGGAGCTGTTTTTT. As protein: CAWNGLAGVSGELFF. The genes are TRBV30 and TRBJ2-2; 13 bases are shared with TRBD2. CDR1 is GTSNPN, CDR2 SVGIG, per germline (reference sequence). The CDR3 sequence is 15 residues long. Trimming at V came to 4 bases and at J to 7 bases, leaving 6 bases not matched to a gene.

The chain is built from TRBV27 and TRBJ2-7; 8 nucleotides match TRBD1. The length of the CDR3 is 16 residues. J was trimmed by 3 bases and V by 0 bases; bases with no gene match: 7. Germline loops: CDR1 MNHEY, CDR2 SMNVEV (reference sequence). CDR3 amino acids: CASSLSMTGENYEQYF. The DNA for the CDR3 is TGTGCCAGCAGTTTATCGATGACAGGGGAAAACTACGAGCAGTACTTC.

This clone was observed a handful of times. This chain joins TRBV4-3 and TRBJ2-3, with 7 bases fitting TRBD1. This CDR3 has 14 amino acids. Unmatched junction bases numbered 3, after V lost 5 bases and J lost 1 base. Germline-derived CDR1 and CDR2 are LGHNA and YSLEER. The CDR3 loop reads CASSDRAGTDTQYF. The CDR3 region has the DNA TGCGCCAGCAGCGACAGGGCAGGCACAGATACGCAGTATTTT.

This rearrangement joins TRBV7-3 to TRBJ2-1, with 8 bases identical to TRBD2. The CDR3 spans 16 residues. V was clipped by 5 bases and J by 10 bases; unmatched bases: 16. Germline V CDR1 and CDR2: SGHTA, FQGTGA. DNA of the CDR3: TGTGCCAGCAGCCCCCGAGCGGGAGCTATCACCGGAGAGCAGTTCTTC. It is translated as CASSPRAGAITGEQFF.

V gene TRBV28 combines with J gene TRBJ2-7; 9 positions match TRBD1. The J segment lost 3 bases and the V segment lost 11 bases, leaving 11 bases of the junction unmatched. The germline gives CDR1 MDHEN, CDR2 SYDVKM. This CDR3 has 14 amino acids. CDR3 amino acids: CASTWDRDDYEQYF. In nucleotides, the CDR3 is TGTGCCTCTACTTGGGACAGGGATGACTACGAGCAGTACTTC. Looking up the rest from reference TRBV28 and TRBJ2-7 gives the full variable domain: DVKVTQSSRYLVKRTGEKVFLECVQDMDHENMFWYRQDPGLGLRLIYFSYDVKMKEKGDIPEGYSVSREKKERFSLILESASTNQTSMYLCASTWDRDDYEQYFGPGTRLTVT.

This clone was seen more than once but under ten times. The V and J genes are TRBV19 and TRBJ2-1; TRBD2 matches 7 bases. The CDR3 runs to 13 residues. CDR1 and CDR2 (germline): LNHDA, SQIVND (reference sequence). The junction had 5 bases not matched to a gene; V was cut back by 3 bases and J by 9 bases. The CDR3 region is CASSMSLALEQFF. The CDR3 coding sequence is TGTGCCAGTAGTATGTCACTAGCGCTTGAGCAGTTCTTC.

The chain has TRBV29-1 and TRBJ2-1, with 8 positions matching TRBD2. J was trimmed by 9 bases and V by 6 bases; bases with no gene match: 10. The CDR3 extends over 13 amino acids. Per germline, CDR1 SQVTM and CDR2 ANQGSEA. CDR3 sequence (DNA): TGCAGCGTATCGGGGGGGTATCAGATTGAGCAGTTCTTC. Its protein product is CSVSGGYQIEQFF.

The CDR3 bases are TGTGCCAGCAGCTGGACTAGCGATGAGCAGTTCTTC. Translation gives CASSWTSDEQFF. The chain joins TRBV7-9 to TRBJ2-1; 9 nucleotides align to TRBD2. The ends lost 4 bases at V and 8 bases at J; junction bases unmatched: 0. The CDR3 spans 12 residues. Per the germline V gene, CDR1 is SEHNR and CDR2 is FQNEAQ (reference sequence).

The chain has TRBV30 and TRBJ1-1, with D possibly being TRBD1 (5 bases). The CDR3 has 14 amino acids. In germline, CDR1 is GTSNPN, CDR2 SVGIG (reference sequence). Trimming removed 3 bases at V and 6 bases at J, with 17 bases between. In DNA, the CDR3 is TGTGCCTGGAGCCCTATAAGGGGCAGATCTGAAGCTTTCTTT. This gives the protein CAWSPIRGRSEAFF.

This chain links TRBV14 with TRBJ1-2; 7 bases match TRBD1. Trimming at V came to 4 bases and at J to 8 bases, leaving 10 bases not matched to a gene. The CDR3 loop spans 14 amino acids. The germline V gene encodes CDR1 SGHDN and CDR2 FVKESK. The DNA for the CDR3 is TGTGCCAGCAGCCTCAAGCGACAGGGTTGGGGCTACACCTTC. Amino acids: CASSLKRQGWGYTF.

The CDR3 DNA sequence: TGCGCCAGCAGTGAAACAGGGGGAAAAGGCTACACCTTC. Residues: CASSETGGKGYTF. V usage is TRBV10-1 and J usage is TRBJ1-2, with TRBD1 identical over 8 bases. CDR1 and CDR2 from the germline V gene are WNHNN and SYGVQD (reference sequence). Losses at the gene ends were 3 bases for V and 8 bases for J; bases not matched to a gene: 5. The CDR3 is made up of 13 amino acids.